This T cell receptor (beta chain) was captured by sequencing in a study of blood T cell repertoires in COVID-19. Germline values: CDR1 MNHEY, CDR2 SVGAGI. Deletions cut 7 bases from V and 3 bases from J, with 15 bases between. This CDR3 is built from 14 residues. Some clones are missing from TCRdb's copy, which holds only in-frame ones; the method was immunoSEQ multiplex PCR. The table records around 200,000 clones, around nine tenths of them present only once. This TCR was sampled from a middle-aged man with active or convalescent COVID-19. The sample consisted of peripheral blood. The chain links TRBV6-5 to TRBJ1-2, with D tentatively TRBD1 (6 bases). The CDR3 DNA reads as TGTGCCAGCACCCTCCGATCAGGGGACTATGGCTACACCTTC. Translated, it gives CASTLRSGDYGYTF.